Listed below are T cell receptor beta chains from one sample, sequenced in a study of blood T cell repertoires in COVID-19. Profiled with immunoSEQ multiplex PCR; TCRdb holds only in-frame clones, not every one. The table includes approximately 90,000 clones, 70% to 80% detected once. The source material was peripheral blood. The receptors stem from a human donor in a cohort sampled during active COVID-19. Both conserved end residues are part of each CDR3. A D gene is named only where the DNA matches it firmly. A clone size is listed for some rows: how often the clone was seen (once, few, many), or a class if it is expanded.

j_call | v_call | clone_size | d_call | cdr3_nt | cdr3_aa
TRBJ2-5 | TRBV19 | few | - | TGTGCCAGTAGGGAGGGAAACCAAGAGACCCAGTACTTC | CASREGNQETQYF
TRBJ2-1 | TRBV2 | once | TRBD1 | TGTGCCAGCAGTTTCAGGGGGACGTACAATGAGCAGTTCTTC | CASSFRGTYNEQFF
TRBJ1-2 | TRBV5-1 | once | - | TGCGCCAGCAGCCCACAACAGGGCCCCTATGGCTACACCTTC | CASSPQQGPYGYTF
TRBJ1-4 | TRBV6-1 | once | - | TGTGCCAGCAGTGAAGGGAGTAGGCCTAATGAAAAACTGTTTTTT | CASSEGSRPNEKLFF
TRBJ2-1 | TRBV7-3 | - | - | TGTGCCAGCAGCCCGTCCCACACAGGGCTCTCAAATGAGCAGTTCTTC | CASSPSHTGLSNEQFF
TRBJ2-5 | TRBV4-2 | - | TRBD2 | TGTGCCAGCAGCCAAGCAGCGGGGTTCCAAGAGACCCAGTACTTC | CASSQAAGFQETQYF
TRBJ1-5 | TRBV28 | few | TRBD1 | TGTGCCAGCAGTTTAGGGGACAGGTGGAATCAGCCCCAGCATTTT | CASSLGDRWNQPQHF
TRBJ1-1 | TRBV4-3 | once | - | TGCGCCAGCAGCCAGAACACAGGGTCGAGGGCTTTCTTT | CASSQNTGSRAFF
TRBJ2-2 | TRBV4-3 | - | TRBD2 | TGCGCCAGCAGCCAGAACCTAGCGGGAGGAGGCGGGGAGCTGTTTTTT | CASSQNLAGGGGELFF
TRBJ2-3 | TRBV11-2 | - | TRBD1 | TGTGCCAGCAGCTTAAGCCCAAGGACAGGGAACACAGATACGCAGTATTTT | CASSLSPRTGNTDTQYF
TRBJ2-7 | TRBV27 | - | TRBD2 | TGTGCCAGCAGTGGAACCGGGACTAGCGGGAGAAAAAGCCAGTACTTC | CASSGTGTSGRKSQYF
TRBJ2-6 | TRBV9 | - | TRBD1 | TGTGCCAGCACACGTTACAGGGGCCCTCATGTCTCTGGGGCCAACGTCCTGACTTTC | CASTRYRGPHVSGANVLTF
TRBJ2-3 | TRBV29-1 | - | - | TGCAGCGTTGACGGACACCTCAGCACAGATACGCAGTATTTT | CSVDGHLSTDTQYF
TRBJ2-1 | TRBV28 | - | - | TGTGCCAGCAGTTTAAGCGGCCATGAGCAGTTCTTC | CASSLSGHEQFF
TRBJ1-2 | TRBV15 | - | - | TGTGCCACCAGCAGAGATAGAGGGCCAGGGGCGAGCTATGGCTACACCTTC | CATSRDRGPGASYGYTF
TRBJ2-3 | TRBV7-9 | - | TRBD2 | TGTGCCAGCGGTTCCGAACTAGCGGGAGGCTCAGATACGCAGTATTTT | CASGSELAGGSDTQYF
TRBJ2-5 | TRBV4-3 | - | TRBD2 | TGCGCCAGCAGCCCCAAAGGACTAGCGGGTTTAGAGACCCAGTACTTC | CASSPKGLAGLETQYF
TRBJ2-5 | TRBV3-1/TRBV3-2 | - | TRBD2 | TGTGCCAGCAGCCCGACTAGCGGGAGGGAAGAGACCCAGTACTTC | CASSPTSGREETQYF
TRBJ2-1 | TRBV6-5 | - | TRBD2 | TGTGCCAGCAGTTACTCGATTAGCGGGAGCAATGAGCAGTTCTTC | CASSYSISGSNEQFF
TRBJ1-6 | TRBV27 | few | - | TGTGCCAGCAGAGTTACGAGGGACACAAGAAATTCACCCCTCCACTTT | CASRVTRDTRNSPLHF
TRBJ2-7 | TRBV7-2 | - | - | TGTGCCAGCAGCCCAGGCCAGGGCCCCTACGAGCAGTACTTC | CASSPGQGPYEQYF
TRBJ2-7 | TRBV10-3 | - | - | TGTGCCATCAGGGGGGACTCCCTGTCACGGTACTTC | CAIRGDSLSRYF
TRBJ2-6 | TRBV2 | - | - | TGTGCCAGCAGTGTCGGGTCCGGGGCCAACGTCCTGACTTTC | CASSVGSGANVLTF
TRBJ2-5 | TRBV28 | - | - | TGTGCCAGCAGTCTTACCGGGACACAAGACCAAGAGACCCAGTACTTC | CASSLTGTQDQETQYF
TRBJ2-2 | TRBV7-2 | - | TRBD2 | TGTGCCAGTCGGACTAGCGGGCCCACCGGGGAGCTGTTTTTT | CASRTSGPTGELFF
TRBJ2-7 | TRBV27 | - | TRBD2 | TGTGCCAGCAGTTTATTGGCGGGAGGGGGCGAGCAGTACTTC | CASSLLAGGGEQYF
TRBJ2-7 | TRBV27 | once | - | TGTGCCAGCAGTTTTTCAGGCGAGCAGTACTTC | CASSFSGEQYF
TRBJ2-7 | TRBV2 | once | - | TGTGCCAGCAGGTACACGGGCTACGAGCAGTACTTC | CASRYTGYEQYF
TRBJ1-6 | TRBV5-5 | - | TRBD1 | TGTGCCAGCAGCTTCCAGCACGGACAGGGAAATTCACCCCTCCACTTT | CASSFQHGQGNSPLHF
TRBJ2-3 | TRBV6-2/TRBV6-3 | - | - | TGTGCCAGCAGTTACGGCAGGATAGCGCAGTATTTT | CASSYGRIAQYF
TRBJ2-6 | TRBV4-3 | many | TRBD1 | TGCGCCAGCAGCCAAGAGACAGGGCCTGGGGCCAACGTCCTGACTTTC | CASSQETGPGANVLTF
TRBJ2-5 | TRBV7-2 | - | TRBD1 | TGTGCCAGCCAACAGGGGGCCTCGGAGACCCAGTACTTC | CASQQGASETQYF
TRBJ2-2 | TRBV5-1 | - | - | TGCGCCAGCAGCTCTACCGCCGGCGGGGAGCTGTTTTTT | CASSSTAGGELFF
TRBJ1-4 | TRBV7-2 | - | - | TGTGCCAGCAGCCGGGGAGGGAAAGACGAAAAACTGTTTTTT | CASSRGGKDEKLFF
TRBJ1-1 | TRBV18 | - | - | TGTGCCAGCTCACCAATGGAGGTGGATGCTTTCTTT | CASSPMEVDAFF
TRBJ2-1 | TRBV24-1 | - | TRBD2 | TGTGCCACCAGTGATGCCGTAGCGGGATCCTACAATGAGCAGTTCTTC | CATSDAVAGSYNEQFF
TRBJ2-5 | TRBV7-2 | - | TRBD1 | TGTGCCAGCACCCGACCGGGGACAGGGAGAGAGACCCAGTACTTC | CASTRPGTGRETQYF
TRBJ1-2 | TRBV7-2 | - | - | TGTGCCAGCAGCTCCGTCACACGCCGCTATGGCTACACCTTC | CASSSVTRRYGYTF
TRBJ2-2 | TRBV21-1 | - | - | TGTGCCAGCAGCACCATCTTGGTGGAGTTGGGGGCACAATTCGGGGAGCTGTTTTTT | CASSTILVELGAQFGELFF
TRBJ2-1 | TRBV11-3 | once | - | TGTGCCAGCAGCTCCGCGGTCTTAGGCCGGGGTGAGCAGTTCTTC | CASSSAVLGRGEQFF
TRBJ2-4 | TRBV28 | - | - | TGTGCCAGCATTGTAGGGAGAGCCAAAAACATTCAGTACTTC | CASIVGRAKNIQYF
TRBJ2-3 | TRBV27 | - | - | TGTGCCAGCAGCAATCTTCGGGCGGGTCTCACAGATACGCAGTATTTT | CASSNLRAGLTDTQYF
TRBJ2-7 | TRBV6-5 | - | TRBD2 | TGTGCCTCGGGACTAGCGGTCTCCTACGAGCAGTACTTC | CASGLAVSYEQYF
TRBJ2-7 | TRBV19 | - | - | TGTGCCAGTAGTATATCTACAGGGTTCCACGAGCAGTACTTC | CASSISTGFHEQYF
TRBJ2-1 | TRBV19 | - | TRBD2 | TGTGCCAGTAGTATCAGGCCTAGCGGGTCAAATGAGCAGTTCTTC | CASSIRPSGSNEQFF
TRBJ2-6 | TRBV18 | - | TRBD1 | TGTGCCAGCTCACCACCGATCAGACAGGGTCTCTCGGGGGCCAACGTCCTGACTTTC | CASSPPIRQGLSGANVLTF
TRBJ1-6 | TRBV30 | - | - | TGTGCCTGGAGTGTACCAGATCTGCAGGTTACCTCGGCCTATAATTCACCCCTCCACTTT | CAWSVPDLQVTSAYNSPLHF
TRBJ2-3 | TRBV5-6 | - | TRBD2 | TGTGCCAGCAGCTTGGAGCTAGCGGGAGAGGGCACAGATACGCAGTATTTT | CASSLELAGEGTDTQYF
TRBJ2-6 | TRBV5-4 | - | - | TGTGCCAGCAGCTTGCCGGGTGCTCTGTCGGCCAACGTCCTGACTTTC | CASSLPGALSANVLTF
TRBJ1-2 | TRBV25-1 | - | TRBD1 | TGTGCCAGCAAGGACAGGGAGGCGCATGGCTACACCTTC | CASKDREAHGYTF
TRBJ2-7 | TRBV3-1/TRBV3-2 | - | - | TGTGCCAGCAGCCAGCAGGGTACCTCCTACGAGCAGTACTTC | CASSQQGTSYEQYF
TRBJ2-7 | TRBV6-6 | - | TRBD2 | TGTGCCACGACCTATGATAGCGGGAGATACGAGCAGTACTTC | CATTYDSGRYEQYF
TRBJ2-1 | TRBV3-1/TRBV3-2 | - | - | TGTGCCAGCAGCCAAGCAGGCAATGAGCAGTTCTTC | CASSQAGNEQFF
TRBJ2-7 | TRBV4-1 | - | TRBD2 | TGCGCCAGCAGCCAGGCTGACACTAGCGGAACCTACGAGCAGTACTTC | CASSQADTSGTYEQYF
TRBJ2-3 | TRBV11-2 | once | TRBD2 | TGTGCCACCGGACTAGCGGGAGTGCGAGATACGCAGTATTTT | CATGLAGVRDTQYF
TRBJ2-3 | TRBV7-8 | - | - | TGTGCCAGCGGGATGGCGGGCCTCACAGATACGCAGTATTTT | CASGMAGLTDTQYF
TRBJ1-1 | TRBV6-2/TRBV6-3 | - | - | TGTGCCAGCAGTAATTTACAGGGTTTCTGGATCACTGAAGCTTTCTTT | CASSNLQGFWITEAFF
TRBJ1-4 | TRBV6-5 | - | - | TGTGCCAGCATGGGGAGGGCAGATCTCAATGAAAAACTGTTTTTT | CASMGRADLNEKLFF